What follows are 19 T cell receptor beta chains derived from one specimen sequenced in a study of blood T cell repertoires in COVID-19. Assay: immunoSEQ multiplex PCR; the TCRdb copy retains only in-frame clones and omits some. The sample contains 270,000 or so clones, 70% to 90% of which appear only once. The material sequenced was PBMCs or T cells enriched from blood (not recorded which). Every receptor here comes from a woman aged 35 to 49 with acute COVID-19.

The CDR3 DNA reads TGTGCCAGCTCACCCGGGACAGGGGGAAACACCATATATTTT. This sequence encodes CASSPGTGGNTIYF. The chain has TRBV18 and TRBJ1-3; 9 bases match TRBD1. The CDR3 contains 14 residues. After removal of 3 bases from V and 4 bases from J, the junction contained 1 base not matched to a gene. The germline V gene encodes CDR1 KGHSH and CDR2 LQKENI.

The CDR3 DNA follows: TGTGCCAGTACCTTGCAAGCGGGAGCATGGGAGCAGTTCTTC. Protein product: CASTLQAGAWEQFF. The chain uses TRBV19 and TRBJ2-1, with 8 bases aligning to TRBD2. With V trimmed by 7 bases and J by 10 bases, 12 bases remained unmatched. This CDR3 region has 14 residues. CDR1 LNHDA and CDR2 SQIVND come from the germline V gene (reference sequence).

This sequence joins TRBV10-3 and TRBJ1-1; TRBD1 aligns across 7 bases. The CDR3 runs 13 residues. J lost 1 base, V lost 7 bases, and 3 bases had no gene match. The germline CDR1 and CDR2 sequences are ENHRY and SYGVKD. The CDR3 region is CAIKRGQNTEAFF. In DNA form, the CDR3 reads TGTGCCATCAAAAGGGGGCAGAACACTGAAGCTTTCTTT.

The chain has TRBV5-1 and TRBJ1-3, with D hard to call. Trimming pared 2 bases from V and 2 bases from J, leaving 14 bases between. CDR1 SGHRS and CDR2 YFSETQ come from the germline V gene. The CDR3 is 16 amino acids. The chain's CDR3 is CASSLNPGEAGNTIYF. The DNA for the CDR3 is TGCGCCAGCAGCTTAAACCCCGGGGAGGCTGGAAACACCATATATTTT.

The chain has TRBV6-5 and TRBJ1-4; D ambiguous. The CDR3 loop spans 14 amino acids. V was pared by 2 bases and J by 7 bases, with 11 bases between. From germline, CDR1 is MNHEY and CDR2 SVGAGI. CDR3 residues: CASSYEIEPEKLFF. CDR3 bases: TGTGCCAGCAGTTACGAAATAGAGCCTGAAAAACTGTTTTTT.

The chain uses TRBV6-5 and TRBJ1-5, with 8 bases that match TRBD1. The CDR3 has 15 residues. The trim removed 6 bases at V and 6 bases at J, leaving 10 bases unmatched. Germline V gene data show CDR1 as MNHEY and CDR2 as SVGAGI. The DNA for the CDR3 is TGTGCCAGCAGCCCGAAAAGACAGGGGCGTCAGCCCCAGCATTTT. It encodes CASSPKRQGRQPQHF.

This rearrangement joins TRBV28 to TRBJ1-2, with unresolved D. This CDR3 comprises 14 residues. CDR1 is MDHEN, CDR2 SYDVKM, per germline. Trimming shortened V by 6 bases and J by 4 bases, and 15 bases separated the two germline ends. For the CDR3, the DNA is TGTGCCAGCAGCTCCCTGGAAGGAGGCTATGGCTACACCTTC. Residues: CASSSLEGGYGYTF.

The rearrangement links TRBV7-2 to TRBJ1-1; D perhaps matches TRBD1 (6 bases). The V end lost 3 bases, the J end lost 5 bases, and 13 bases lay between the germline ends. The germline V gene encodes CDR1 SGHTA and CDR2 FQGNSA. The CDR3 is made up of 14 amino acids. The CDR3: CASSFQGRFTEAFF. CDR3 coding DNA: TGTGCCAGCAGCTTTCAGGGGCGGTTTACTGAAGCTTTCTTT.

The V and J genes are TRBV4-1 and TRBJ2-2; 8 bases are shared with TRBD1. The ends lost 2 bases at V and 5 bases at J; junction bases unmatched: 1. Germline loops: CDR1 MGHRA, CDR2 YSYEKL. The CDR3 extends over 14 amino acids. The CDR3 reads CASSQRQGTGELFF. The CDR3 region has the DNA TGCGCCAGCAGCCAAAGACAGGGGACCGGGGAGCTGTTTTTT.

The genes are TRBV5-1 and TRBJ2-2; 9 bases agree with TRBD2. Germline CDR1 SGHRS, CDR2 YFSETQ. V lost 0 bases, J lost 8 bases, and 8 bases stayed unmatched. The CDR3 is 16 residues long. CDR3 in DNA: TGCGCCAGCAGCTTGGTGGGTAGCGGGAGAGATGGGGAGCTGTTTTTT. As protein: CASSLVGSGRDGELFF.

V is TRBV18 and J is TRBJ2-7; TRBD1 aligns across 10 bases. The ends lost 6 bases at V and 4 bases at J; junction bases unmatched: 9. The CDR3 covers 15 residues. Germline CDR1 is KGHSH and CDR2 is LQKENI. CDR3 loop: CASSHTGQGTYEQYV. In DNA, the CDR3 is TGTGCCAGCTCTCACACGGGACAGGGGACTTACGAGCAGTACGTC.

The chain recombines TRBV24-1 with TRBJ1-2; no firm D call. V was pared by 4 bases and J by 4 bases, with 15 bases between. This CDR3 is 15 amino acids long. Germline CDR1 and CDR2: KGHDR and SFDVKD. The CDR3 nucleotides are TGTGCCACCAGTGACCCATACACGGGGAGCTATGGCTACACCTTC. Translated: CATSDPYTGSYGYTF.

The rearrangement links TRBV29-1 to TRBJ1-1; a weak D match, TRBD1 (5 bases). With 2 bases removed from V and 0 bases from J, the gap between germline ends came to 13 bases. The CDR3 is 15 residues long. Germline assignment: CDR1 SQVTM and CDR2 ANQGSEA. CDR3: CSVEYQGSMNTEAFF. DNA of the CDR3: TGCAGCGTTGAATATCAGGGATCAATGAACACTGAAGCTTTCTTT.

Here the CDR3 DNA reads TGCGCCAGCAGCTTGGTCGGCGGAGCGGGGCAGCCCCAGCATTTT. The encoded protein is CASSLVGGAGQPQHF. This chain connects TRBV5-1 to TRBJ1-5; no clear D gene. Looked up from germline, CDR1 is SGHRS and CDR2 is YFSETQ. The ends were cut back, 0 bases at V and 7 bases at J, with 14 bases in the middle. The CDR3 has 15 amino acids.

The rearrangement uses TRBV15 and TRBJ1-3; possibly TRBD1 for D (6 bases). The V end was cut by 3 bases, the J end by 4 bases, with 13 bases between. Germline V gene lookup returns CDR1 LNHNV and CDR2 YYDKDF (reference sequence). CDR3 size: 15 residues. The CDR3 loop reads CATSSRDTRGNTIYF. The CDR3 DNA follows: TGTGCCACCAGCAGCCGGGACACTCGAGGAAACACCATATATTTT.

This clone was observed a single time. The CDR3 region has the DNA TGCGCCAGCAGTCAATCTCCGGGAAGGCTTGGCTACACCTTC. Translating gives CASSQSPGRLGYTF. The chain links TRBV23-1 to TRBJ1-2; D ambiguous. TRBV23-1 falls under the ORF class, with uncertain function. V was clipped by 0 bases and J by 7 bases, with 12 bases between them. The CDR3 totals 14 residues.

The table lists this clone with a few counts. V is TRBV2 and J is TRBJ2-7; 7 positions match TRBD1. The CDR3 sequence is 14 residues long. The V and J ends lost 7 bases and 0 bases, in that order; junction bases with no gene match: 6. The germline V gene encodes CDR1 SNHLY and CDR2 FYNNEI. This CDR3 reads CASTGTESSYEQYF. CDR3 nucleotide sequence: TGTGCCAGCACCGGGACAGAAAGCTCCTACGAGCAGTACTTC.

This sequence joins TRBV3-1 (or the pseudogene TRBV3-2) and TRBJ2-3; TRBD2 aligns across 10 bases. Losses at the gene ends were 2 bases for V and 13 bases for J; bases not matched to a gene: 12. Germline V gene data show CDR1 as LGHDT and CDR2 as YNNKEL (reference sequence). The length of the CDR3 is 15 residues. CDR3 residues: CASSQMGLASPQEYF. In DNA, the CDR3 is TGTGCCAGCAGCCAAATGGGACTAGCGTCGCCTCAGGAGTATTTT.

This chain links TRBV4-3 with TRBJ2-1; D possibly corresponds to TRBD2 (5 bases). Germline values: CDR1 LGHNA, CDR2 YSLEER. V lost 6 bases and J 9 bases, leaving 18 bases between the germline ends. There are 14 residues in the CDR3. The CDR3 DNA sequence: TGCGCCAGCAGTCCGGGATTCCATCAAGGTGAGCAGTTCTTC. Translation: CASSPGFHQGEQFF.